A single sample gave rise to the 11 T cell receptor beta chains below, sequenced in a study of human T cells and chemical hapten exposure. MiXCR, run by TCRdb on the RACE reads, gives a single entry per CDR3 protein. Altogether tens of thousands of distinct CDR3 sequences are present, roughly 9.2% being singletons, with the ten largest covering 3.3%. As to time point: patch test 1, 2 weeks after DPC sensitization. The treatment is: therapeutic diphenylcyclopropenone sensitization with weekly scalp DPC. Sequenced material: whole blood, taken in connection with sensitization to the hapten diphenylcyclopropenone (DPC). Receptors originate from a middle-aged woman with alopecia areata. Some clones in this sample may be carry-over from other donors' samples.

This clonotype was seen at least ten times. The genes are TRBV5-4 and TRBJ1-2; D is ambiguous. The germline V and J ends were trimmed by 0 bases and 4 bases, with 7 bases remaining between them. The CDR3 length is 13 residues. Germline V gives CDR1 SGHNT, CDR2 YYREEE (reference sequence). CDR3 in amino acids: CASSLDSRYGYTF. The CDR3 nucleotides read TGTGCCAGCAGCTTGGACAGCCGCTATGGCTACACCTTC.

The table lists this clonotype with many counts. This chain connects TRBV4-2 to TRBJ1-2; perhaps TRBD1 as D (5 bases). From germline, CDR1 is LGHNA and CDR2 YNFKEQ. The CDR3 extends over 14 amino acids. With 0 bases removed from V and 4 bases from J, the gap between germline ends came to 9 bases. The CDR3 loop reads CASSQDMQGYGYTF. CDR3 DNA: TGTGCCAGCAGCCAAGACATGCAGGGCTATGGCTACACCTTC.

This clonotype was counted ten times or more. The chain couples TRBV7-8 to TRBJ2-3; D is perhaps TRBD1 (6 bases). V lost 7 bases and J 0 bases, leaving 11 bases between the germline ends. The CDR3 runs to 14 residues. CDR1 and CDR2 from the germline V gene are SGHVS and FQNEAQ. CDR3 sequence reads: CASIRGSSTDTQYF. CDR3 in DNA: TGTGCCAGCATCAGGGGTAGTAGCACAGATACGCAGTATTTT.

The rearrangement links TRBV7-9 to TRBJ1-1; TRBD1 is a possible D gene (5 bases). The CDR3 is 16 residues long. With 5 bases removed from V and 1 base from J, the gap between germline ends came to 17 bases. Germline V gene data show CDR1 as SEHNR and CDR2 as FQNEAQ (reference sequence). CDR3 sequence: CASSPSGGAQNTEAFF. CDR3 nucleotide sequence: TGTGCCAGCAGCCCGTCGGGCGGGGCTCAGAACACTGAAGCTTTCTTT.

This clonotype has more than one count but fewer than ten. The rearrangement joins TRBV11-2 to TRBJ2-1; D perhaps matches TRBD1 (6 bases). CDR3 length: 14 residues. The V end lost 5 bases, the J end lost 8 bases, and 16 bases lay between the germline ends. Germline values: CDR1 SGHAT, CDR2 FQNNGV. CDR3 residues: CASSPQGINDEQFF. In DNA, the CDR3 is TGTGCCAGCAGCCCCCAGGGGATTAACGATGAGCAGTTCTTC.

This clonotype was seen ten or more times. The rearrangement joins TRBV7-2 to TRBJ1-6; no clear D gene. Trimming shortened V by 6 bases and J by 3 bases, and 9 bases separated the two germline ends. Germline values: CDR1 SGHTA, CDR2 FQGNSA. CDR3 length: 14 residues. The CDR3 region is CASSPYNYNSPLHF. The DNA for the CDR3 is TGTGCCAGCAGTCCGTACAACTATAATTCACCCCTCCACTTT.

This clonotype was counted at least ten times. The chain recombines TRBV20-1 with TRBJ2-3; 7 nucleotides agree with TRBD2. The CDR3 loop spans 14 amino acids. Germline V gives CDR1 DFQATT, CDR2 SNEGSKA (reference sequence). J was trimmed by 6 bases and V by 3 bases; bases with no gene match: 9. CDR3 bases: TGCAGTGCTAGTACAGGACTAGGGTTGGATACGCAGTATTTT. Protein sequence: CSASTGLGLDTQYF.

This clonotype has only a few counts. The gene calls are TRBV5-3 and TRBJ2-1; 12 positions agree with TRBD2. TRBV5-3 is an ORF, with its function uncertain. This CDR3 region has 15 residues. The V gene end was trimmed by 4 bases and the J gene end by 4 bases; junction bases not matched to a gene: 3. For the CDR3, the DNA is TGTGCCAGAAGCCGCGGACTAGCGGGGTACAATGAGCAGTTCTTC. Translating it yields CARSRGLAGYNEQFF.

This clonotype showed up just a few times. The chain is built from TRBV9 and TRBJ2-3; D gene unclear. This CDR3 contains 15 residues. Trimming left V 0 bases short and J 3 bases short, with 11 bases between. Germline CDR1 reads SGDLS; CDR2 reads YYNGEE. In nucleotides, the CDR3 is TGTGCCAGCAGCGTAGGTTCGGCATCTACAGATACGCAGTATTTT. It translates to CASSVGSASTDTQYF.

There are many counts of this clonotype. The rearrangement links TRBV12-3 or TRBV12-4 to TRBJ1-2; 10 bases line up with TRBD1. The CDR3 loop spans 13 amino acids. With 5 bases clipped from V and 7 bases from J, the junction kept 4 bases outside the gene matches. The CDR3 region is CASSTGQGGGYTF. The CDR3 region has the DNA TGTGCCAGCAGTACCGGACAGGGGGGTGGCTACACCTTC.

This clonotype has ten or more counts. In nucleotides, the CDR3 is TGTGCCAGCAGTTTGGGCAGGGAGAATTCACCCCTCCACTTT. Its translation: CASSLGRENSPLHF. V gene TRBV12-3 or TRBV12-4 combines with J gene TRBJ1-6; D is possibly TRBD1 (5 bases). This CDR3 has 14 amino acids. The ends were cut back, 3 bases at V and 7 bases at J, with 10 bases in the middle.